This T cell receptor (beta chain) was sequenced in a study of cytomegalovirus exposure and HLA in healthy donors. Overall study context: Some 85 million unique TCRs, all from HLA-typed donors, were included in an early release of the data. Notes on the study in general: The authors enumerated over 150 TCR beta chains as linked to cytomegalovirus. Within a later analysis, the majority of CMV-associated TCR beta chains appeared HLA-restricted.

As for this clone: Its antigen is still unknown.

CDR3 size: 14 residues. Germline CDR1 is SGHRS and CDR2 is YFSETQ. Deletions cut 0 bases from V and 5 bases from J, with 12 bases between. Both 60 Vbeta primers and 13 Jbeta primers went into the PCR. The protocol was immunoSEQ multiplex PCR, while the TCRdb copy is restricted to in-frame clones and leaves out a portion. The table shows roughly 130,000 clones, with roughly 80% occurring only once. This receptor was obtained from a man aged 25 to 40 in good health and CMV-seronegative. The rearrangement joins TRBV5-1 to TRBJ2-7, with a tentative D call TRBD1 (6 bases). The sequencing sample was made of PBMCs. The DNA for the CDR3 is TGCGCCAGCAGCTTGGCAGCAGGGGTCAACGAGCAGTACTTC. Its protein product is CASSLAAGVNEQYF.